In its sample, the clone carrying this T cell receptor (beta chain) was seen a few times. Expressed TCRB transcripts were sequenced because the entire RNA isolate underwent reverse transcription. Assay: immunoSEQ multiplex PCR; the TCRdb copy retains only in-frame clones and omits some. The sample carries approximately 250,000 clones, about 14% recorded once. These data originate in a study of beta chain features in type 1 diabetes. Looked up from germline, CDR1 is SQVTM and CDR2 is ANQGSEA. Unmatched junction bases numbered 9, after V lost 8 bases and J lost 4 bases. CDR3 length: 13 residues. This chain connects TRBV29-1 to TRBJ2-3; 7 bases match TRBD2. The receptor was isolated from a woman aged 40 to 50 in good health. The sequenced sample consisted of naive CD4+ T cells from blood. Here the CDR3 DNA reads TGCAGCTGTGAGCGGGGTTCCGCAGATACGCAGTATTTT. Translating gives CSCERGSADTQYF.